These 15 T cell receptor beta chains originate from one sample sequenced in a study of blood T cell repertoires in COVID-19. Libraries were prepared by immunoSEQ multiplex PCR; TCRdb keeps only in-frame clonotypes and omits some of them. Of more than 120,000 clones listed, approximately 84% are singletons. The material sequenced was peripheral blood. Receptor source: a human donor in a cohort sampled during active COVID-19.

This rearrangement joins TRBV3-1 (or the pseudogene TRBV3-2) to TRBJ1-1, with unresolved D. V gave up 1 base and J gave up 1 base, with 7 bases separating them. Looked up from germline, CDR1 is LGHDT and CDR2 is YNNKEL (reference sequence). This CDR3 region has 14 residues. DNA for the CDR3: TGTGCCAGCAGCCAAGCTTCTAGGAACACTGAAGCTTTCTTT. Its translation is CASSQASRNTEAFF.

V gene TRBV21-1 combines with J gene TRBJ1-5. TRBV21-1 has pseudogene status. The CDR3 is 19 residues long. CDR3 coding DNA: TGTGCCAGCAGCAAAGTTCGGGGGGCAATATCCGCATCAGCAGGACCCCAGCATTTT. Amino acid sequence: CASSKVRGAISASAGPQHF.

V usage is TRBV6-1 and J usage is TRBJ2-7; 7 bases are shared with TRBD2. CDR1 is MNHNS, CDR2 SASEGT, per germline. This CDR3 is built from 14 residues. The J segment lost 3 bases and the V segment lost 2 bases, leaving 4 bases of the junction unmatched. CDR3 protein: CASSELAEGYEQYV. CDR3 sequence (DNA): TGTGCCAGCAGTGAACTAGCGGAGGGCTACGAGCAGTACGTC.

The V gene is TRBV2, the J gene TRBJ2-2; D not certain. V was shortened by 6 bases and J by 2 bases, with 7 bases between the two germline ends. This CDR3 spans 13 amino acids. Germline V CDR1 and CDR2: SNHLY, FYNNEI. The DNA of the CDR3 is TGTGCCAGCAGGTATTCCAACACCGGGGAGCTGTTTTTT. Translated: CASRYSNTGELFF.

V usage is TRBV3-1 (or the pseudogene TRBV3-2) and J usage is TRBJ1-4; TRBD1 is a possible D gene (5 bases). Trimming shortened V by 7 bases and J by 8 bases, and 8 bases separated the two germline ends. Germline assignment: CDR1 LGHDT and CDR2 YNNKEL (reference sequence). CDR3 length: 11 residues. CDR3 nucleotides: TGTGCCAGCACCGGGGGGGAAAAACTGTTTTTT. The encoded protein is CASTGGEKLFF.

This chain links TRBV6-5 with TRBJ2-1; TRBD2 aligns across 13 bases. Germline V gene sequence: CDR1 MNHEY, CDR2 SVGAGI. The V gene end was trimmed by 10 bases and the J gene end by 7 bases; junction bases not matched to a gene: 10. This CDR3 spans 15 amino acids. CDR3 in DNA: TGTGCCACCTCTAATATACTAGCGGGAGGGAATGAGCAGTTCTTC. It encodes CATSNILAGGNEQFF.

The J gene is TRBJ1-4, the V gene TRBV19; 9 nucleotides line up with TRBD1. V lost 6 bases to trimming and J lost 6 bases; unmatched junction nucleotides: 5. The CDR3 contains 14 residues. CDR1 and CDR2 from the germline V gene are LNHDA and SQIVND (reference sequence). The CDR3 loop is CASSRTGVDEKLFF. Here the CDR3 DNA reads TGTGCCAGTAGCAGGACAGGGGTGGATGAAAAACTGTTTTTT. The entire variable domain, with the rest obtained from reference TRBV19 and TRBJ1-4, is as follows: DGGITQSPKYLFRKEGQNVTLSCEQNLNHDAMYWYRQDPGQGLRLIYYSQIVNDFQKGDIAEGYSVSREKKESFPLTVTSAQKNPTAFYLCASSRTGVDEKLFFGSGTQLSVL.

This sequence joins TRBV7-2 and TRBJ2-5; TRBD1 aligns across 8 bases. Germline values: CDR1 SGHTA, CDR2 FQGNSA. V shed 2 bases and J 2 bases; nucleotides not matched to a gene: 4. The CDR3 is 15 residues long. In nucleotides, the CDR3 is TGTGCCAGCAGCTTAAGAACAGGGGGACAAGAGACCCAGTACTTC. Its protein is CASSLRTGGQETQYF.

J is TRBJ1-1 and V is TRBV5-4; 8 bases line up with TRBD1. The CDR3 is made up of 14 amino acids. CDR1 is SGHNT, CDR2 YYREEE, per germline (reference sequence). The J segment lost 3 bases and the V segment lost 2 bases, leaving 3 bases of the junction unmatched. The CDR3 nucleotides are TGTGCCAGCAGCTTAAGACAGGGGCACACTGAAGCTTTCTTT. It yields the protein CASSLRQGHTEAFF.

The V call is TRBV6-5, the J call TRBJ2-3; 8 bases are a match to TRBD2. Germline CDR1 reads MNHEY; CDR2 reads SVGAGI. The CDR3 contains 14 residues. Unmatched junction bases numbered 11, after V lost 7 bases and J lost 8 bases. The DNA for the CDR3 is TGTGCCAGCACACCGGGGGGGACCGCCGCTACGCAGTATTTT. This encodes CASTPGGTAATQYF.

The gene calls are TRBV6-2 or TRBV6-3 and TRBJ1-4; 11 bases are a match to TRBD1. Germline-derived CDR1 and CDR2 are MNHEY and SVGEGT. The length of the CDR3 is 15 residues. Trimming cost V 0 bases and J 7 bases; bases outside gene matches: 1. The CDR3 DNA reads TGTGCCAGCAGTTACTCGGGACAGGGGGGTGAAAAACTGTTTTTT. It translates to CASSYSGQGGEKLFF.

This clone was seen a few times. The chain employs TRBV2 and TRBJ1-5; a possible D gene is TRBD1 (5 bases). Trimming removed 4 bases from V and 5 bases from J, with 12 bases in between. Per the germline V gene, CDR1 is SNHLY and CDR2 is FYNNEI. The CDR3 extends over 14 amino acids. The CDR3 here is CASSGPTGDQPQHF. The CDR3 nucleotides are TGTGCCAGCAGTGGCCCAACAGGAGATCAGCCCCAGCATTTT.

The V and J genes are TRBV7-2 and TRBJ1-5; perhaps TRBD1 as D (6 bases). Germline CDR1 is SGHTA and CDR2 is FQGNSA. The CDR3 covers 13 residues. Trimming left V 0 bases short and J 6 bases short, with 6 bases between. The CDR3 loop is CASSLARGQPQHF. Written as DNA, the CDR3 is TGTGCCAGCAGCTTAGCCAGGGGTCAGCCCCAGCATTTT.

The genes are TRBV28 and TRBJ2-1; TRBD1 matches 8 bases. This CDR3 has 15 amino acids. V lost 6 bases to trimming and J lost 6 bases; unmatched junction nucleotides: 10. The germline V gene has CDR1 MDHEN and CDR2 SYDVKM. The CDR3 nucleotides are TGTGCCAGCAGAAGTAACCGGGACAGGACCAATGAGCAGTTCTTC. The encoded protein is CASRSNRDRTNEQFF.

The chain joins TRBV6-5 to TRBJ1-2, with a tentative D call TRBD1 (5 bases). CDR1 is MNHEY and CDR2 is SVGAGI in the germline V gene. V lost 7 bases to trimming and J lost 5 bases, with 14 bases between them. The CDR3 covers 13 residues. The CDR3 nucleotides are TGTGCCAGCACCAAGGCGACAGTTTATGGCTACACCTTC. Protein product: CASTKATVYGYTF.